The TCR beta chain under discussion was sequenced for a study of liver allograft versus peripheral blood T cells. Study overall: Recipients' peripheral blood T cell receptor repertoires were compared with those in transplanted livers.

TCRdb reprocessed the reads with MiXCR, giving one entry per CDR3 protein. The table records some 12,000 distinct CDR3 sequences, about 25% of them present only once. In its sample, this clonotype ranks as medium-sized. Its antigen is as yet unknown. Study findings and constraints: As reported, T cell receptor repertoires inside liver allografts differed from those present in peripheral blood.

The TCR originated in a human patient who had a liver transplant. Some T cells may be graft donor cells.

The CDR3 DNA follows: TGTGCCAGCAGTCCCCCGACAGGGCGTAATTCACCCCTCCACTTT. The encoded protein is CASSPPTGRNSPLHF. J is TRBJ1-6 and V is TRBV6-2 or TRBV6-3; 7 bases map to TRBD1. Germline V CDR1 and CDR2: MNHEY, SVGEGT. The CDR3 has 15 amino acids. J gave up 6 bases and V 5 bases, and 7 bases lay outside the gene matches.